The rows below give T cell receptor beta chains drawn from one sample of a study of T cells in Graves' hyperthyroidism and ophthalmopathy. TCRdb re-analysed the multiplex PCR reads in MiXCR, keeping a single row per CDR3 protein. The table records around 530,000 distinct CDR3 sequences, roughly 15% of them present only once. Specimen: blood. Receptor source: a woman aged 18 to 35 with Graves' ophthalmopathy. Both conserved end residues are part of each CDR3. D genes are given only for firm matches. Not all rows give a size; the values are once, few, many and, for expanded clones, a class.

CDR3 DNA	CDR3 protein	V gene	J gene	clone size	D gene
TGTGCCGGCAGCTTAGATAAAGGGGGAATAAACACCGGGGAGCTGTTTTTT	CAGSLDKGGINTGELFF	TRBV7-3	TRBJ2-2	few	-
TGCAGTGCTCGTCCGTGGACAGGGGATGTGAACACTGAAGCTTTCTTT	CSARPWTGDVNTEAFF	TRBV20-1	TRBJ1-1	many	TRBD1
TGTGCCAGCAGCGTAGGGACTAGCGCGACCTACGAGCAGTACTTC	CASSVGTSATYEQYF	TRBV9	TRBJ2-7	few	TRBD2
TGTGCCAGCAGTGAAGGTGGGGACTACTATGGCTACACCTTC	CASSEGGDYYGYTF	TRBV6-1	TRBJ1-2	many	-
TGTGCCAGCAGTTTGCGTTCACTCACCGGGGAGCTGTTTTTT	CASSLRSLTGELFF	TRBV28	TRBJ2-2	-	-
TGTGCCAGCAGTTTTTCAGTTAGAGCGACTGAAGCTTTCTTT	CASSFSVRATEAFF	TRBV12-3/TRBV12-4	TRBJ1-1	many	-
TGTGCCAGCAGCCAATGGGACAGGGCAACTCGCTCCTACGAGCAGTACTTC	CASSQWDRATRSYEQYF	TRBV3-1	TRBJ2-7	-	TRBD1
TGCAGTGCGGCCGATCAGGGATGGGAGCAGTACTTC	CSAADQGWEQYF	TRBV20-1	TRBJ2-7	many	-
TGTGCCAGCAGCTTAGTGAGGCTGAGCACTGAAGCTTTCTTT	CASSLVRLSTEAFF	TRBV11-2	TRBJ1-1	-	-
TGCGCCAGCAGCCAAGAGCGAGGGGGAGGTGGTGAGCAGTTCTTC	CASSQERGGGGEQFF	TRBV4-3	TRBJ2-1	few	-
TGTGCCAGCAGCTTCGGGGGCCGGGACAGATCTATCTATGGCTACACCTTC	CASSFGGRDRSIYGYTF	TRBV11-2	TRBJ1-2	many	TRBD1
TGTGCCAGCAGTAAACGGCTTTCGGGCACTGAAGCTTTCTTT	CASSKRLSGTEAFF	TRBV12-3/TRBV12-4	TRBJ1-1	many	-
TGCAGTGCTAGTCTCAGCGGGGTGCAGTATTTT	CSASLSGVQYF	TRBV20-1	TRBJ2-3	-	TRBD2
TGCGCCAGCAGCCCGGACAGGGGAGGGTATGGCTACACCTTC	CASSPDRGGYGYTF	TRBV5-1	TRBJ1-2	many	TRBD1
TGTGTCAGCAGCTTAGACGCCCGCGCTGGCTACACCTTC	CVSSLDARAGYTF	TRBV7-2	TRBJ1-2	few	-
TGTGCCAGCAGTCGGGACAGGGCTGGCTACACCTTC	CASSRDRAGYTF	TRBV28	TRBJ1-2	few	TRBD1
TGTGCCATCAGTGTTGACAATCAGCCCCAGCATTTT	CAISVDNQPQHF	TRBV10-3	TRBJ1-5	few	-
TGTGCCAGTCGCGTGCTGGACAGGGGTAACAATGAGCAGTTCTTC	CASRVLDRGNNEQFF	TRBV27	TRBJ2-1	many	TRBD1
TGTGCCAGCAGTCCAGCCACGGGGGTCGGGGAGCTGTTTTTT	CASSPATGVGELFF	TRBV6-1	TRBJ2-2	-	-
TGTGCCAGCAGCTTAGAGTACGGGAACACTGAAGCTTTCTTT	CASSLEYGNTEAFF	TRBV7-2	TRBJ1-1	many	-
TGTGCCAGCAGCCCGGCGGCGGGACTCTCCACAGATACGCAGTATTTT	CASSPAAGLSTDTQYF	TRBV3-1	TRBJ2-3	many	-
TGTGCCAGCACTCGGGGGAGACATAATTCACCCCTCCACTTT	CASTRGRHNSPLHF	TRBV6-1	TRBJ1-6	-	-
TGTGCCATCAGTGAGGGGGGGACTAGCGGGATAGGCCACAATGAGCAGTTCTTC	CAISEGGTSGIGHNEQFF	TRBV10-3	TRBJ2-1	-	TRBD2